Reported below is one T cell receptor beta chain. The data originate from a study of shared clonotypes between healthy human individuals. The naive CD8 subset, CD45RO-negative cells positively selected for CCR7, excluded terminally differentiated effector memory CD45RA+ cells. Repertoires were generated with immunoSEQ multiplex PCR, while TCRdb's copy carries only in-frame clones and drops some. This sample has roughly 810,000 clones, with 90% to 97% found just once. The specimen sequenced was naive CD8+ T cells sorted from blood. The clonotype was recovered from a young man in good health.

The CDR3 DNA reads TGTGCCAGCAGTGAGGGACAGGTCTGGCGGGAAGACTACACCTTC. This codes for CASSEGQVWREDYTF. The chain employs TRBV6-1 and TRBJ1-2; the match to TRBD1 covers 8 bases. The CDR3 consists of 15 residues. V dropped 3 bases and J dropped 10; count of bases not matched to a gene: 13. Germline lookup yields CDR1 MNHNS and CDR2 SASEGT.